These 23 T cell receptor beta chains originate from one sample sequenced in a study of T cells in Graves' hyperthyroidism and ophthalmopathy (dated by TCRdb to about 2019). Library preparation used multiplex PCR. The sequencer was an Illumina HiSeq 2000. TCR beta CDR3 regions were amplified from RNA transcripts. For the first round of RT-PCR on the TCR CDR3, the HTBI primer set was used together with the Qiagen OneStep RT-PCR kit. Through fastp at Q25 and MiXCR, TCRdb rebuilt clones from the public reads, retaining in-frame beta chains. Records with the same CDR3 protein are collapsed into one entry carrying the most frequent genes and DNA. Counted in this sample were more than 500,000 distinct CDR3 sequences; about a sixth of them appeared once. The biggest ten clones account for approximately 3.8% of the sample. What was sequenced was blood. Every receptor here comes from a woman under 40 with Graves' hyperthyroidism.

This clonotype has a count of ten or more. The chain has TRBV2 and TRBJ1-2; tentatively, D is TRBD1 (5 bases). The CDR3 spans 13 residues. Per the germline V gene, CDR1 is SNHLY and CDR2 is FYNNEI. V lost 8 bases to trimming and J lost 8 bases, with 18 bases between them. CDR3: CASSPRDLGGYTF. In nucleotides, the CDR3 is TGTGCCAGCTCTCCTCGGGACCTAGGGGGCTACACCTTC.

This sequence joins TRBV9 and TRBJ2-3; D is possibly TRBD2 (5 bases). V lost 6 bases and J 0 bases, leaving 11 bases between the germline ends. Germline loops: CDR1 SGDLS, CDR2 YYNGEE. The CDR3 runs to 14 residues. The CDR3: CASTGDISTDTQYF. The DNA of the CDR3 is TGTGCCAGCACCGGGGATATCAGCACAGATACGCAGTATTTT.

The V and J genes are TRBV5-6 and TRBJ1-1; D unresolved. The CDR3 has 14 residues. Germline assignment: CDR1 SGHDT and CDR2 YYEEEE. With 5 bases removed from V and 4 bases from J, the gap between germline ends came to 15 bases. The CDR3 region is CASSYGMTSTEAFF. The CDR3 DNA reads TGTGCCAGCAGTTACGGGATGACGAGCACTGAAGCTTTCTTT.

The chain carries TRBV18 and TRBJ2-1; 10 bases align to TRBD2. CDR1 is KGHSH, CDR2 LQKENI, per germline. The CDR3 loop spans 13 amino acids. J gave up 16 bases and V 2 bases, and 8 bases lay outside the gene matches. CDR3 sequence: CASSPAPTSGNFF. The CDR3 region has the DNA TGTGCCAGCTCACCAGCTCCTACTAGCGGGAATTTCTTC.

This clonotype was counted many times. This chain uses TRBV28 with TRBJ2-5, with TRBD1 identical over 7 bases. This CDR3 has 14 residues. The germline V gene has CDR1 MDHEN and CDR2 SYDVKM. V shed 5 bases and J 5 bases; nucleotides not matched to a gene: 8. The CDR3 sequence: CASSLNRGWETQYF. Written as DNA, the CDR3 is TGTGCCAGCAGTCTTAACAGGGGCTGGGAGACCCAGTACTTC. The full variable domain, with the rest looked up from reference TRBV28 and TRBJ2-5, is DVKVTQSSRYLVKRTGEKVFLECVQDMDHENMFWYRQDPGLGLRLIYFSYDVKMKEKGDIPEGYSVSREKKERFSLILESASTNQTSMYLCASSLNRGWETQYFGPGTRLLVL.

The genes are TRBV18 and TRBJ2-5; no reliable D call. Germline V CDR1 and CDR2: KGHSH, LQKENI. The ends were cut back, 1 base at V and 2 bases at J, with 14 bases in the middle. CDR3 length: 16 residues. The CDR3 here is CASSPLDRSRQETQYF. The CDR3 nucleotides read TGTGCCAGCTCACCACTGGATCGTTCCAGACAAGAGACCCAGTACTTC. Full variable domain (rest looked up from reference TRBV18 and TRBJ2-5): NAGVMQNPRHLVRRRGQEARLRCSPMKGHSHVYWYRQLPEEGLKFMVYLQKENIIDESGMPKERFSAEFPKEGPSILRIQQVVRGDSAAYFCASSPLDRSRQETQYFGPGTRLLVL.

This clonotype was observed a few times. The CDR3 loop reads CASSFYSEQYF. The CDR3 DNA reads TGTGCCAGCAGCTTCTATAGCGAGCAGTACTTC. The chain carries TRBV28 and TRBJ2-7, with unresolved D. The V gene's germline CDR1 is MDHEN and CDR2 SYDVKM. This CDR3 spans 11 amino acids. Trimming shortened V by 6 bases and J by 6 bases, and 9 bases separated the two germline ends.

This clonotype was seen ten or more times. This chain joins TRBV3-1 and TRBJ2-1; 7 nucleotides agree with TRBD2. This CDR3 region has 16 residues. V lost 1 base to trimming and J lost 5 bases; unmatched junction nucleotides: 8. CDR1 is LGHDT and CDR2 is YNNKEL in the germline V gene (reference sequence). The CDR3 is CASSQVREAGHNEQFF. DNA for the CDR3: TGTGCCAGCAGCCAAGTTCGGGAAGCGGGGCACAATGAGCAGTTCTTC.

This clonotype was detected ten times or more. V usage is TRBV2 and J usage is TRBJ1-1; tentative D call: TRBD1 (5 bases). V shed 3 bases and J shed 0 bases, with 5 bases lying between them. In germline, CDR1 is SNHLY, CDR2 FYNNEI. This CDR3 comprises 13 residues. The chain's CDR3 is CASSEGLNTEAFF. DNA for the CDR3: TGTGCCAGCAGTGAGGGGCTGAACACTGAAGCTTTCTTT.

This clonotype was found many times. The chain uses TRBV6-4 and TRBJ2-2; TRBD2 agrees at 8 bases. The trim removed 5 bases at V and 1 base at J, leaving 3 bases unmatched. Germline assignment: CDR1 MRHNA and CDR2 SNTAGT. This CDR3 is built from 15 residues. The CDR3 sequence is CASSPTSGNTGELFF. CDR3 nucleotide sequence: TGTGCCAGCAGTCCTACTAGCGGGAACACCGGGGAGCTGTTTTTT.

The gene calls are TRBV29-1 and TRBJ2-7, with 8 bases lining up with TRBD2. The trim removed 5 bases at V and 4 bases at J, leaving 4 bases unmatched. The CDR3 extends over 12 amino acids. CDR1 and CDR2 from the germline V gene are SQVTM and ANQGSEA. CDR3 DNA sequence: TGCAGCGTTAGCGGGAGCTCTTACGAGCAGTACTTC. Translated: CSVSGSSYEQYF.

The V call is TRBV7-9, the J call TRBJ2-1, with 8 bases fitting TRBD1. This CDR3 region has 15 residues. V trimming: 3 bases; J trimming: 4 bases; junction bases outside the gene matches: 5. Germline V gene data show CDR1 as SEHNR and CDR2 as FQNEAQ (reference sequence). The CDR3 here is CASSFRDRNYNEQFF. The CDR3 bases are TGTGCCAGCAGCTTCCGGGACAGGAATTACAATGAGCAGTTCTTC.

This sequence joins TRBV9 and TRBJ1-1, with D uncertain. The V end lost 2 bases, the J end lost 0 bases, and 8 bases lay between the germline ends. The length of the CDR3 is 14 residues. Germline-derived CDR1 and CDR2 are SGDLS and YYNGEE. The CDR3 is CASSVEGMNTEAFF. In nucleotides, the CDR3 is TGTGCCAGCAGCGTTGAGGGTATGAACACTGAAGCTTTCTTT. The whole variable domain, filled in from reference TRBV9 and TRBJ1-1, reads DSGVTQTPKHLITATGQRVTLRCSPRSGDLSVYWYQQSLDQGLQFLIQYYNGEERAKGNILERFSAQQFPDLHSELNLSSLELGDSALYFCASSVEGMNTEAFFGQGTRLTVV.

With respect to this clonotype: A much larger clone differs by one base, so this may be a read error. The V call is TRBV5-6, the J call TRBJ1-4; no clear D. The CDR3 loop spans 15 amino acids. From germline, CDR1 is SGHDT and CDR2 YYEEEE. In DNA form, the CDR3 reads TGTGCCAGCAGCTTAAAGTTTGCAACTAATCAAAAACTGTTTTTT. As protein: CASSLKFATNQKLFF.

This clonotype occurred many times. V is TRBV3-1 and J is TRBJ1-2, with 8 bases matching TRBD1. This CDR3 spans 15 amino acids. CDR1 and CDR2 from the germline V gene are LGHDT and YNNKEL (reference sequence). V was clipped by 0 bases and J by 10 bases; unmatched bases: 10. CDR3 sequence: CASSQDPQGAFDYTF. DNA for the CDR3: TGTGCCAGCAGCCAAGATCCGCAGGGGGCGTTTGACTACACCTTC. Together with reference TRBV3-1 and TRBJ1-2, the CDR3 gives the full variable domain: DTAVSQTPKYLVTQMGNDKSIKCEQNLGHDTMYWYKQDSKKFLKIMFSYNNKELIINETVPNRFSPKSPDKAHLNLHINSLELGDSAVYFCASSQDPQGAFDYTFGSGTRLTVV.

Details on this clonotype: A much more abundant neighbour one base away suggests this may be a read error. This chain joins TRBV12-3 or TRBV12-4 and TRBJ2-5; maybe TRBD1 (5 bases). The length of the CDR3 is 16 residues. Here the CDR3 reads CASSLAFDRNQATQYF. Here the CDR3 DNA reads TGTGCCAGCAGCCTTGCCTTCGACAGAAACCAAGCGACCCAGTACTTC.

This clonotype was counted at least ten times. V and J are TRBV30 and TRBJ2-7, with 7 bases that match TRBD2. The V gene end was trimmed by 2 bases and the J gene end by 5 bases; junction bases not matched to a gene: 12. Germline V gives CDR1 GTSNPN, CDR2 SVGIG (reference sequence). This CDR3 has 15 residues. The CDR3 nucleotides read TGTGCCTGGAGTCGGGGGGTGGGCAGGGCTGACGAGCAGTACTTC. Its translation: CAWSRGVGRADEQYF.

This clonotype was observed many times. The CDR3 loop is CAWSEGGPEAFF. The CDR3 region has the DNA TGTGCCTGGTCAGAAGGGGGCCCTGAAGCTTTCTTT. The chain recombines TRBV30 with TRBJ1-1; 7 bases fit TRBD1. The CDR3 runs 12 residues. With 5 bases clipped from V and 6 bases from J, the junction kept 6 bases outside the gene matches. Germline values: CDR1 GTSNPN, CDR2 SVGIG (reference sequence). The whole variable domain, filled in from reference TRBV30 and TRBJ1-1, reads SQTIHQWPATLVQPVGSPLSLECTVEGTSNPNLYWYRQAAGRGLQLLFYSVGIGQISSEVPQNLSASRPQDRQFILSSKKLLLSDSGFYLCAWSEGGPEAFFGQGTRLTVV.

There are a few counts of this clonotype. The rearrangement links TRBV19 to TRBJ1-1; unclear D gene. Trimming stripped 7 bases from V and 0 bases from J, with 9 bases between. CDR3 length: 13 residues. The germline V gene encodes CDR1 LNHDA and CDR2 SQIVND (reference sequence). This CDR3 reads CASTSVLNTEAFF. The CDR3 region has the DNA TGTGCCAGTACATCAGTGCTGAACACTGAAGCTTTCTTT.

V usage is TRBV5-1 and J usage is TRBJ2-7, with 7 bases lining up with TRBD2. The J segment lost 4 bases and the V segment lost 1 base, leaving 5 bases of the junction unmatched. There are 14 residues in the CDR3. CDR1 and CDR2 from the germline V gene are SGHRS and YFSETQ. The CDR3, as DNA: TGCGCCAGCAGCTTGTCTGCGGGAGTGTACGAGCAGTACTTC. Translating gives CASSLSAGVYEQYF.

This clonotype has more than one count but fewer than ten. At one boundary the junction diverges from the germline segment, which might be a read error. This sequence joins TRBV11-1 and TRBJ2-1, with D possibly being TRBD1 (5 bases). This CDR3 has 17 amino acids. CDR1 and CDR2 from the germline V gene are SGHAT and FQDESV (reference sequence). CDR3 in amino acids: CASQQEWVPPPYDEQFF. DNA of the CDR3: TGTGCCAGCCAACAGGAGTGGGTCCCCCCCCCCTACGATGAGCAGTTCTTC. Variable domain in full (rest from reference TRBV11-1 and TRBJ2-1): EAEVAQSPRYKITEKSQAVAFWCDPISGHATLYWYRQILGQGPELLVQFQDESVVDDSQLPKDRFSAERLKGVDSTLKIQPAELGDSAMYLCASQQEWVPPPYDEQFFGPGTRLTVL.

This clonotype has ten or more counts. The chain is built from TRBV27 and TRBJ2-1; D not resolved. CDR3 length: 15 residues. Trimming took off 4 bases at V and 0 bases at J, with 10 bases between the two ends. CDR1 is MNHEY and CDR2 is SMNVEV in the germline V gene (reference sequence). The CDR3 DNA is TGTGCCAGCAGTTCTATCCAAAGCTCCTACAATGAGCAGTTCTTC. Translation gives CASSSIQSSYNEQFF.

This clonotype has more than one count but fewer than ten. V and J are TRBV6-5 and TRBJ2-1; 8 nucleotides match TRBD2. V gave up 0 bases and J gave up 10 bases; unmatched junction bases: 8. Germline assignment: CDR1 MNHEY and CDR2 SVGAGI. This CDR3 is 15 amino acids long. Here the CDR3 reads CASSYSLAGGGEQFF. The CDR3 DNA reads as TGTGCCAGCAGTTACTCGTTGGCGGGAGGCGGCGAGCAGTTCTTC.